This record covers a single TCR beta chain. The antigen remains unidentified. These data are taken from a study of healthy donors' naive CD4 and CD8 T cells. Notes on the study in general: Negatively charged CDR3s marked CD8+ lineage; positively charged CDR3s marked CD4+ lineage. Bias from naive T cell homeostatic proliferation was not addressed.

A linear amplification protocol produced the TCR libraries from around 500 ng of total RNA. Study processing details: Sequencing covered some 86,000 rearranged alpha-chain transcripts across several healthy donors. Using its own MiXCR run on the reads, TCRdb lists one record per CDR3 protein. Here the V and J calls rest on TCRdb's processing, not on the authors' analysis. The table has about 200,000 distinct CDR3 sequences, around 80% seen once; the top ten hold about 2.3%. The junction had 9 bases not matched to a gene; V was cut back by 6 bases and J by 4 bases. CDR1 is DFQATT and CDR2 is SNEGSKA in the germline V gene (reference sequence). The CDR3 is made up of 14 amino acids.

The sequencing sample was made of naive CD4+ and CD8+ T cells sorted from blood, pooled from several donors. The sequence was collected from a pool of human donors in good health; the sample pools cells from several healthy donors. The genes are TRBV20-1 and TRBJ2-7; 10 bases line up with TRBD1. The CDR3 protein is CSALWGQGMYEQYF. CDR3 DNA sequence: TGCAGTGCCCTGTGGGGACAGGGGATGTACGAGCAGTACTTC.